Sequencing of this T cell receptor beta chain was carried out in a study of T cell responses to AZD1222 COVID-19 vaccine. Study-wide context: Combined were second doses at about 4 or about 12 weeks. General observations from the study: Repertoire sampling happened only post peak T cell response. Researchers report vaccine-associated CD4 TCRs spanning spike, with dominance at 160-218 and 743-854. Females outnumbered males among donors, who were mostly white British; clonal diversity was possibly underestimated.

With regard to this clone: Its specificity is not known.

TCRdb keeps only in-frame clones here, not all; method: immunoSEQ multiplex PCR. The table lists approximately 120,000 clones, about 89% of them singletons. The germline V gene encodes CDR1 SGHAT and CDR2 FQNNGV. The CDR3 extends over 14 amino acids. The V gene lost 3 bases and the J gene lost 7 bases, with 15 bases spanning the gap. Sequenced material: peripheral blood, taken on day 0 of AZD1222 vaccination. The rearrangement joins TRBV11-2 to TRBJ2-5; no reliable D call. This clonotype originated in an adult in good health. The CDR3 nucleotides are TGTGCCAGCAGCTTCACCCCTCTAACGGGGACCCAGTACTTC. Amino acids: CASSFTPLTGTQYF.